This T cell receptor (beta chain) was sequenced during a study of cytomegalovirus exposure and HLA in healthy donors. General study findings and limits: A later analysis by the authors found several of the most significant clusters apparently linked to common viral pathogens. Both high specificity and high sensitivity reportedly marked the classifier's diagnosis of cytomegalovirus status. Altogether, about 160 TCR beta chains were recorded as cytomegalovirus-associated.

Likely unrecorded immune exposures existed in these nominally healthy donors. A note on this clone: The target antigen is unknown.

PCR used 60 Vbeta primers and 13 Jbeta primers. The data were produced by immunoSEQ multiplex PCR, yet TCRdb's version contains in-frame clones alone and is incomplete. The sample lists some 150,000 clones, roughly 80% seen once, with 0.7% to 0.95% in the top ten. V gave up 4 bases and J gave up 11 bases; unmatched junction bases: 12. The CDR3 is made up of 15 amino acids. Germline V gene data show CDR1 as SNHLY and CDR2 as FYNNEI. The sequenced sample consisted of PBMCs. The chain joins TRBV2 to TRBJ2-5, with 11 bases that match TRBD2. The receptor was derived from a young woman in good health and CMV-seronegative. The CDR3 DNA is TGTGCCAGCAGTGGGGGTAGCGGGAGGGCTCGGGAGCAGTACTTC. The encoded protein is CASSGGSGRAREQYF.